The 14 T cell receptor beta chains in this list originate from one sample, sequenced in a study of blood T cells in healthy people across ages. It was with a sample-barcoded 5' primer and a J-beta primer mix that a second PCR of about 6 to 11 cycles was run. TCRdb reprocessed the 5' RACE reads via MiXCR and lists one record per CDR3 protein. The data show around 670,000 distinct CDR3 sequences, approximately 30% seen once. Sequencing was done on a sample of blood. Source of these receptors: a woman over 75 in good health.

This clonotype was found a few times. V and J are TRBV12-3 or TRBV12-4 and TRBJ1-6, with TRBD1 identical over 8 bases. V gave up 5 bases and J gave up 5 bases; unmatched junction bases: 5. The length of the CDR3 is 15 residues. The DNA of the CDR3 is TGTGCCAGCAGTCTGACAGGGGCGGATAATTCACCCCTCCACTTT. It is translated as CASSLTGADNSPLHF.

The chain combines TRBV7-9 with TRBJ2-7, with D maybe TRBD2 (6 bases). The V and J ends lost 3 bases and 7 bases respectively, with 16 bases between them. Germline V gene lookup returns CDR1 SEHNR and CDR2 FQNEAQ (reference sequence). This CDR3 contains 14 residues. CDR3 loop: CASSLEGLTNEQYF. The CDR3 DNA follows: TGTGCCAGCAGCTTGGAGGGACTTACCAATGAGCAGTACTTC.

The chain has TRBV20-1 and TRBJ1-3; D ambiguous. CDR3 length: 13 amino acids. V shed 6 bases and J shed 11 bases, with 20 bases lying between them. Germline V gene sequence: CDR1 DFQATT, CDR2 SNEGSKA (reference sequence). Here the CDR3 DNA reads TGCAGTGCAGAAGGGCCAGAAATCGCCGCCATATATTTT. It is translated as CSAEGPEIAAIYF.

This clonotype was recorded at least ten times. The CDR3: CASRGSTSTDTQYF. The CDR3 nucleotides are TGTGCCAGCAGGGGGAGCACTAGCACAGATACGCAGTATTTT. The J gene is TRBJ2-3, the V gene TRBV9; possibly TRBD2 for D (5 bases). The V end lost 5 bases, the J end lost 0 bases, and 10 bases lay between the germline ends. The CDR3 sequence is 14 residues long. Germline loops: CDR1 SGDLS, CDR2 YYNGEE.

This clonotype was observed at least ten times. This chain joins TRBV20-1 and TRBJ2-7; the D gene could be TRBD1 or TRBD2 (5 bases each). This CDR3 comprises 14 residues. The germline V and J ends were trimmed by 0 bases and 0 bases, with 9 bases remaining between them. Germline assignment: CDR1 DFQATT and CDR2 SNEGSKA (reference sequence). Written as DNA, the CDR3 is TGCAGTGCTAGAGACGGGGCCTCCTCCTACGAGCAGTACTTC. Its protein product is CSARDGASSYEQYF.

Ten or more counts support this clonotype. The chain links TRBV3-1 to TRBJ1-5; possible D gene TRBD1, 5 bases. V was trimmed by 4 bases and J by 6 bases, leaving 16 bases between them. Germline loops: CDR1 LGHDT, CDR2 YNNKEL (reference sequence). This CDR3 has 15 amino acids. Written as DNA, the CDR3 is TGTGCCAGCAGCCCCGGGGCGAGGGTTGGTCAGCCCCAGCATTTT. Translating it yields CASSPGARVGQPQHF. The whole variable domain, filled in from reference TRBV3-1 and TRBJ1-5, reads DTAVSQTPKYLVTQMGNDKSIKCEQNLGHDTMYWYKQDSKKFLKIMFSYNNKELIINETVPNRFSPKSPDKAHLNLHINSLELGDSAVYFCASSPGARVGQPQHFGDGTRLSIL.

With regard to this clonotype: This may be a read error, as it is one base from a much larger clone. V and J are TRBV20-1 and TRBJ2-1; D is ambiguous. Germline assignment: CDR1 DFQATT and CDR2 SNEGSKA (reference sequence). The CDR3 has 11 amino acids. The CDR3 spells CRASTYNEQFF. CDR3 DNA: TGCAGGGCGAGTACCTACAATGAGCAGTTCTTC.

The rearrangement links TRBV2 to TRBJ2-5, with D possibly being TRBD1 or TRBD2 (6 bases each). V lost 8 bases and J 11 bases, leaving 27 bases between the germline ends. The CDR3 has 15 amino acids. CDR1 is SNHLY and CDR2 is FYNNEI in the germline V gene. CDR3: CASLKDGGRGNEQYF. CDR3 sequence (DNA): TGTGCCAGCCTAAAGGATGGGGGGCGGGGTAATGAGCAGTACTTC.

This clonotype was counted at least ten times. The rearrangement joins TRBV7-2 to TRBJ2-7, with TRBD1 matching over 12 bases. This CDR3 has 15 residues. The J segment lost 3 bases and the V segment lost 4 bases, leaving 4 bases of the junction unmatched. Germline CDR1 reads SGHTA; CDR2 reads FQGNSA. The CDR3 coding sequence is TGTGCCAGCAGCTCGGGGACAGGGGGCTTCTACGAGCAGTACTTC. Amino acids: CASSSGTGGFYEQYF. Variable domain in full (rest from reference TRBV7-2 and TRBJ2-7): GAGVSQSPSNKVTEKGKDVELRCDPISGHTALYWYRQSLGQGLEFLIYFQGNSAPDKSGLPSDRFSAERTGGSVSTLTIQRTQQEDSAVYLCASSSGTGGFYEQYFGPGTRLTVT.

With respect to this clonotype: Since a much larger clone is just one base distant, this may be a read error. The V gene is TRBV18, the J gene TRBJ1-2, with a weak D call TRBD1 (5 bases). CDR1 is KGHSH, CDR2 LQKENI, per germline. This CDR3 is built from 15 residues. The CDR3 is CASPPEGLASYGYTF. For the CDR3, the DNA is TGTGCCAGCCCACCAGAGGGACTAGCAAGCTATGGCTACACCTTC.

CDR3 protein: CASSLERGARTQYF. Written as DNA, the CDR3 is TGTGCCAGCAGTCTCGAGCGGGGGGCCCGTACGCAGTATTTT. The chain combines TRBV27 with TRBJ2-3; 9 bases line up with TRBD2. CDR3 length: 14 residues. Germline lookup yields CDR1 MNHEY and CDR2 SMNVEV (reference sequence). V shed 5 bases and J 8 bases; nucleotides not matched to a gene: 8.

The J gene is TRBJ2-5, the V gene TRBV5-1, with D perhaps TRBD1 (5 bases). Germline-derived CDR1 and CDR2 are SGHRS and YFSETQ. The CDR3 totals 14 residues. Trimming removed 2 bases from V and 13 bases from J, with 21 bases in between. CDR3 DNA sequence: TGCGCCAGCAGCTTCTCGCAGGGTCGAAACGAGCGGTACTTC. This encodes CASSFSQGRNERYF.

This clonotype showed up many times. A much larger clone is a single base away; this may be a read error. This chain connects TRBV5-1 to TRBJ1-2; D call uncertain. The CDR3 consists of 14 residues. V dropped 3 bases and J dropped 8 bases, with 17 bases sitting between them. Germline-derived CDR1 and CDR2 are SGHRS and YFSETQ. CDR3 region: CASSWATAAGGYTF. In DNA, the CDR3 is TGCGCCAGCAGCTGGGCCACAGCAGCCGGAGGCTACACCTTC.

A note on this clonotype: The CDR3 does not close with the conserved phenylalanine or tryptophan, likely indicating a read error. The chain couples TRBV6-2 or TRBV6-3 to TRBJ1-2; D may be TRBD1 (6 bases). The CDR3 is made up of 14 amino acids. Trimming pared 0 bases from V and 4 bases from J, leaving 9 bases between. Looked up from germline, CDR1 is MNHEY and CDR2 is SVGEGT. The CDR3 bases are TGTGCCAGCAGTTACTCGAGCAGGGGCTATGGCTACACCTTA. Its protein product is CASSYSSRGYGYTL.